This TCR beta chain was identified during a study of blood T cell repertoires in COVID-19. Study background: The United States, Italy and Spain were the sources of the acute and convalescent COVID-19 samples. T cells, B-cell-depleted T cells, or PBMCs supplied cDNA or gDNA.

V was cut by 0 bases and J by 5 bases, with 4 bases left in between. CDR1 and CDR2 from the germline V gene are PRHDT and FYEKMQ (reference sequence). The CDR3 runs to 13 residues. The authors' processing: Reference gene primer amplification gave estimated nucleated cell counts. The method was immunoSEQ multiplex PCR; TCRdb's version includes in-frame clones alone and lacks a portion of them. V, J and clone size were drawn from that table, and D and trimming were deduced from the DNA. The table lists approximately 94,000 clones, more than 65% of them singletons. The sequence came from an older woman with acute or convalescent COVID-19. The chain has TRBV13 and TRBJ1-4; D is undetermined. Sequencing was performed on peripheral blood. The CDR3 sequence is CASSLGRNEKLFF. The DNA for the CDR3 is TGTGCCAGCAGCTTAGGCCGGAATGAAAAACTGTTTTTT.